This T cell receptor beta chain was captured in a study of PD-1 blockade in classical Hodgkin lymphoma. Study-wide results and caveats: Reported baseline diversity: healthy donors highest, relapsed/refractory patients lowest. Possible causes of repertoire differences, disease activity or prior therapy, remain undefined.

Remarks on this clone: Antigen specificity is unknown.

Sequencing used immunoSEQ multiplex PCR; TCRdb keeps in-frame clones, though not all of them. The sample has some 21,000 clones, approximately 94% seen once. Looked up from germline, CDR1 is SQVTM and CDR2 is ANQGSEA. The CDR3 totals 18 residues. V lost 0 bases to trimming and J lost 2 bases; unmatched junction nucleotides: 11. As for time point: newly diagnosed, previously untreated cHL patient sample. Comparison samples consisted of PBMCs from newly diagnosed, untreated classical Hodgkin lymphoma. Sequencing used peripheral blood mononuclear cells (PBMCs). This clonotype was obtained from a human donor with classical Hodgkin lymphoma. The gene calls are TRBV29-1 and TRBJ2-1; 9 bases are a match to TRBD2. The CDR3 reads CSVEDRLAGIYPYNEQFF. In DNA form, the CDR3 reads TGCAGCGTTGAAGATCGGCTAGCGGGGATCTACCCCTACAATGAGCAGTTCTTC.